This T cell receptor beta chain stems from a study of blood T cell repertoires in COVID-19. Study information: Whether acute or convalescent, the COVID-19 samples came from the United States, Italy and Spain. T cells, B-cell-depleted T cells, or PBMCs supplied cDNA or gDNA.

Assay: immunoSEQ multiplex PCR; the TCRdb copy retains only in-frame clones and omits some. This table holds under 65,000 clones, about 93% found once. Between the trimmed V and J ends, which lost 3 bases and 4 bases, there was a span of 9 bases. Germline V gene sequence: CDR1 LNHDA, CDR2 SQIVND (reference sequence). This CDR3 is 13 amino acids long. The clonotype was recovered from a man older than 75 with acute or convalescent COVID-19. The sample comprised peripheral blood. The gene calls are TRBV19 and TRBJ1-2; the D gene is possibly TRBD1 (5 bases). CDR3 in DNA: TGTGCCAGTAGTATGGGGCAGGGCTATGGCTACACCTTC. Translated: CASSMGQGYGYTF.